Below are 5 T cell receptor beta chains sequenced from a single sample in a study of cytotoxic CD8 clonotypes in ibrutinib-treated CLL. Profiling relied on immunoSEQ multiplex PCR, and the TCRdb table lists in-frame clones only, not all of them. The sample has fewer than 300,000 clones, about 72% seen once. Sequenced material: PBMCs, taken at disease progression, from a patient treated with ibrutinib. The receptors shown here come from a human donor with chronic lymphocytic leukemia.

This clone was counted ten times or more. The CDR3: CAISELAGGTGEQYF. The CDR3 nucleotides are TGTGCCATCAGTGAGCTAGCGGGAGGGACGGGCGAGCAGTACTTC. V is TRBV10-3 and J is TRBJ2-7, with TRBD2 matching over 12 bases. CDR1 and CDR2 (germline): ENHRY, SYGVKD. The CDR3 spans 15 residues. Germline trimming cut 2 bases from V and 6 bases from J; bases unmatched to any gene: 5.

The chain couples TRBV6-1 to TRBJ2-1, with D possibly TRBD2 on 6 matching bases. The germline V gene encodes CDR1 MNHNS and CDR2 SASEGT. This CDR3 has 14 amino acids. Trimming shortened V by 3 bases and J by 1 base, and 7 bases separated the two germline ends. The CDR3 DNA reads TGTGCCAGCAGTGAGCGGGGATCCTACAATGAGCAGTTCTTC. It translates to CASSERGSYNEQFF.

The chain uses TRBV27 and TRBJ2-1; 11 bases fit TRBD2. The junction had 8 bases not matched to a gene; V was cut back by 7 bases and J by 6 bases. The CDR3 is 15 residues long. Germline V gene sequence: CDR1 MNHEY, CDR2 SMNVEV (reference sequence). CDR3 protein: CASTIGTSGSNEQFF. Here the CDR3 DNA reads TGTGCCAGCACCATCGGGACTAGCGGAAGCAATGAGCAGTTCTTC.

This rearrangement joins TRBV10-3 to TRBJ1-1; a possible D gene is TRBD1 (5 bases). Trimming left V 2 bases short and J 1 base short, with 11 bases between. This CDR3 region has 15 residues. Germline loops: CDR1 ENHRY, CDR2 SYGVKD. Here the CDR3 reads CAISETTVTNTEAFF. In DNA, the CDR3 is TGTGCCATCAGTGAGACGACAGTGACGAACACTGAAGCTTTCTTT.

V is TRBV2 and J is TRBJ1-2; D is ambiguous. The CDR3 consists of 14 residues. V lost 7 bases and J lost 2, with 14 bases in between. Germline V gene sequence: CDR1 SNHLY, CDR2 FYNNEI. CDR3 protein: CASKGGFGNYGYTF. CDR3 DNA sequence: TGTGCCAGCAAGGGAGGGTTCGGGAACTATGGCTACACCTTC.